This T cell receptor beta chain was profiled in a study of blood T cells in healthy people across ages. Combining a sample-barcoded 5' primer with a J-beta primer mix, a second PCR ran for roughly 6 to 12 cycles. TCRdb itself ran the 5' RACE reads through MiXCR, one entry per CDR3 protein. The sample yields some 900,000 distinct CDR3 sequences, 45% to 50% seen once. Germline lookup yields CDR1 SQVTM and CDR2 ANQGSEA. The CDR3 covers 11 residues. In regard to this clonotype: The junction and the germline gene differ at one end; a read error may be behind it.

The TCR sequence derives from a man younger than 45 in good health. Sequencing was done on a sample of blood. The rearrangement joins TRBV29-1 to TRBJ2-7; D not certain. CDR3 sequence: CSFELFYEQYF. The CDR3 nucleotides are TGCAGCTTTGAACTATTCTATGAGCAGTACTTC.